This T cell receptor (beta chain) was sequenced in a study of response to subunit inactivated influenza vaccine. General study findings and limits: The authors suggested that every seasonal influenza vaccination recruits few new T cells.

This clonotype was observed a handful of times. The target antigen is unknown. From germline, CDR1 is SEHNR and CDR2 FQNEAQ (reference sequence). J gave up 7 bases and V 4 bases, and 9 bases lay outside the gene matches. CDR3 length: 16 residues. MiXCR was run by TCRdb on the RT-PCR reads, yielding one entry per CDR3 protein. The sample contains about half a million distinct CDR3 sequences, less than 30% of which appear only once. The chain links TRBV7-9 to TRBJ2-1; 11 bases map to TRBD1. The receptor was isolated from a man aged 45-60 years who received an inactivated influenza vaccine. The sample in question was CD4+ T cells sorted from PBMCs, obtained 5 to 6 days after vaccination. The CDR3 spells CASSSERDRGKNEQFF. The CDR3 DNA is TGTGCCAGCAGCTCAGAACGGGACAGGGGGAAAAATGAGCAGTTCTTC.